The 10 T cell receptor beta chains reported below all come from one sample, sequenced in a study of blood T cell repertoires in COVID-19. Produced via immunoSEQ multiplex PCR; TCRdb's table is partial and in-frame only. The sample has 120,000 to 150,000 clones, roughly 80% seen once; the top ten hold under 9.5%. Sequencing was carried out using peripheral blood. All receptors come from a human donor in a cohort sampled during active COVID-19.

The count of this clone is one. The chain carries TRBV5-1 and TRBJ1-5, with D uncertain. Germline V gene sequence: CDR1 SGHRS, CDR2 YFSETQ. V was pared by 5 bases and J by 4 bases, with 16 bases between. The CDR3 runs 15 residues. The CDR3 region is CASRGGRVSNQPQHF. The CDR3 bases are TGCGCCAGCAGAGGAGGACGGGTTTCAAATCAGCCCCAGCATTTT.

This clone was counted at least ten times. The chain links TRBV25-1 to TRBJ1-2, with D possibly TRBD1 on 6 matching bases. Germline CDR1 MGHDK, CDR2 SYGVNS. CDR3 length: 17 amino acids. Deletions cut 1 base from V and 2 bases from J, with 17 bases between. The CDR3 DNA is TGTGCCAGCAGTGAATCCTGGGGGCAAGACTTGAACTATGGCTACACCTTC. This sequence encodes CASSESWGQDLNYGYTF.

The chain combines TRBV27 with TRBJ2-7; 7 positions match TRBD1. The J segment lost 6 bases and the V segment lost 2 bases, leaving 7 bases of the junction unmatched. The length of the CDR3 is 14 residues. Germline lookup yields CDR1 MNHEY and CDR2 SMNVEV (reference sequence). CDR3 region: CASSLQGVAGEQYF. The CDR3 DNA sequence: TGTGCCAGCAGTTTACAGGGGGTAGCAGGCGAGCAGTACTTC.

This clone has only one observation. The chain is built from TRBV24-1 and TRBJ2-2, with D hard to call. Trimming cost V 6 bases and J 3 bases, with 10 bases left between them. Germline CDR1 KGHDR, CDR2 SFDVKD. This CDR3 has 14 amino acids. The CDR3 region is CATSSVGDTGELFF. CDR3 DNA: TGTGCCACCAGTAGCGTCGGCGACACCGGGGAGCTGTTTTTT.

V is TRBV7-2 and J is TRBJ2-1, with D perhaps TRBD1 (6 bases). V lost 4 bases, J lost 7 bases, and 8 bases lay in between. Germline CDR1 and CDR2: SGHTA and FQGNSA. CDR3 length: 12 residues. The CDR3 bases are TGTGCCAGCAGCTCCCAGGGGAATGAGCAGTTCTTC. Protein: CASSSQGNEQFF.

The genes are TRBV5-1 and TRBJ1-1; 10 nucleotides align to TRBD1. The CDR3 is 17 amino acids. Germline V CDR1 and CDR2: SGHRS, YFSETQ. V lost 4 bases to trimming and J lost 4 bases; unmatched junction nucleotides: 13. CDR3 sequence: CASSLGQGSFGGTEAFF. In nucleotides, the CDR3 is TGCGCCAGCAGCCTGGGACAGGGGTCGTTTGGGGGCACTGAAGCTTTCTTT.

The gene calls are TRBV14 and TRBJ2-3; D is uncertain. Germline CDR1 reads SGHDN; CDR2 reads FVKESK. The CDR3 runs 16 residues. Between the trimmed V and J ends, which lost 1 base and 2 bases, there was a span of 13 bases. CDR3 sequence: CASSQGVSLFTDTQYF. CDR3 bases: TGTGCCAGCAGCCAAGGGGTTAGCCTCTTCACAGATACGCAGTATTTT.

This chain uses TRBV7-3 with TRBJ2-5; the match to TRBD2 covers 7 bases. Germline V CDR1 and CDR2: SGHTA, FQGTGA. The junction had 5 bases not matched to a gene; V was cut back by 5 bases and J by 5 bases. This CDR3 spans 13 amino acids. The CDR3 bases are TGTGCCAGCAGCGGGCGGGGGTCGGAGACCCAGTACTTC. Amino acids: CASSGRGSETQYF.

This sequence joins TRBV25-1 and TRBJ2-5; no definite D call. V dropped 0 bases and J dropped 5 bases, with 4 bases sitting between them. The CDR3 extends over 12 amino acids. Germline V gene sequence: CDR1 MGHDK, CDR2 SYGVNS. CDR3 in DNA: TGTGCCAGCAGTGAATATGAGGAGACCCAGTACTTC. Protein sequence: CASSEYEETQYF.

The rearrangement uses TRBV27 and TRBJ2-1, with TRBD2 as a possible D gene (6 bases). Germline loops: CDR1 MNHEY, CDR2 SMNVEV (reference sequence). The V end lost 6 bases, the J end lost 3 bases, and 24 bases lay between the germline ends. This CDR3 region has 18 residues. CDR3 residues: CASSSKGPGLIIYNEQFF. CDR3 DNA: TGTGCCAGCAGCTCTAAAGGACCGGGACTGATAATCTACAATGAGCAGTTCTTC.